This TCR beta chain was sequenced for a study of lymphopenia after photon versus proton radiotherapy. Study-wide results and limits: Authors raise, but do not show, better survival with proton therapy. Under photons, naive T cells and diversity fell while effector/memory populations rose. Oligoclonal CD8+ Temra expansion after nadir drove photon patients' diversity drop. In patients who died, overall survival fell as post-nadir TCR diversity dropped more.

TCRdb keeps only in-frame clones here, not all; method: immunoSEQ multiplex PCR. This table has approximately 91,000 clones, around 83% appearing once. To note about this clone: Its antigen is not known.

Trimming cost V 5 bases and J 1 base, with 15 bases left between them. CDR3 size: 15 residues. Germline CDR1 is SGHAT and CDR2 is FQNNGV. Specimen: peripheral blood, collected from a patient treated with proton-based radiotherapy. The clonotype was recovered from a man aged 60-69 years with pancreatic cancer. The rearrangement uses TRBV11-2 and TRBJ2-7; TRBD2 might be the D (6 bases). The CDR3 spells CASSPISGTSYEQYF. The CDR3 region has the DNA TGTGCCAGCAGCCCTATTAGCGGAACTTCCTACGAGCAGTACTTC.